This T cell receptor beta chain is drawn from a study of blood T cell repertoires in COVID-19 (TCRdb year 2020). About the study as a whole: The collaborator samples originated in the United States, Italy and Spain and spanned the acute and convalescent phases of COVID-19. The material from the prospective study consisted of cDNA or gDNA derived from T cells, B-cell-depleted T cells, or PBMCs. Where HLA class I and class II types were available, the types were taken from metadata supplied by the sample provider, not from assay-based typing. Sample metadata almost always included a de-identified subject ID, COVID-19 status, age in years and sex. The repertoires were released in a freely available public database meant as a resource for research on the immune response to SARS-CoV-2. Deeply sampled blood TCRbeta repertoires from subjects exposed to, actively infected with, or recovered from COVID-19 were included in the dataset. The samples were drawn from the first 160 participants of the ongoing ImmuneRACE study and from some 1,300 subjects provided by 6 global collaborators. The full study reports these points: How much clinical and demographic metadata was included differed by source and by participant, and the metadata was provided uncurated.

According to the germline V gene, CDR1 reads SGHTA and CDR2 reads FQGTGA. The CDR3 has 14 amino acids, counting the end cysteine and phenylalanine. Only the CDR3 region is kept as DNA, spanning 42 bases read in frame from base 1. V has 5 bases trimmed and J has 7 bases trimmed; junction bases matching no gene number 4. A note on this clone: There is no known antigen for this receptor. No base quality values were provided; no much bigger clone lies one nucleotide off.

The immunoSEQ Assay, a bias-controlled multiplex PCR, was used to amplify TCRbeta CDR3 regions from genomic DNA. Per the original workflow: Within the assay, amplification of reference gene primers was used to estimate how many nucleated cells each sample contained. Sequence reads were collapsed and filtered to measure the absolute abundance of every unique TCRbeta CDR3 rearrangement. For each sample, productive Simpson clonality was calculated as the square root of Simpson's diversity index over productive rearrangements. Imported from immuneACCESS, the table was reduced by TCRdb to in-frame sequences with V and J called. These copies leave out some clones; in studies compared against another copy, an unresolved V gene accounts for under half, and the cause of the remainder is not known. The DNA was the basis for D and trimming; V, J and clone size are from that table. The sample table lists 120,000 or so clones, more than 80% of them with a count of one. About 29% of the sample comes from the top ten.

Collaborating institutions collected whole blood in K2EDTA tubes following their own protocols. Collaborator samples were shipped for TCRbeta analysis as frozen whole blood, isolated PBMCs, or DNA extracted from either sample type. Sequenced input: peripheral blood. This clonotype originated in a man between 65 and 80 years old with active or convalescent COVID-19. This chain joins TRBV7-3 to TRBJ2-7, and 14 bases in between align with TRBD2. The CDR3 reads as follows: CASSPGLAGEEQYF. The nucleotide sequence is TGTGCCAGCAGCCCGGGACTAGCGGGAGAGGAGCAGTACTTC.